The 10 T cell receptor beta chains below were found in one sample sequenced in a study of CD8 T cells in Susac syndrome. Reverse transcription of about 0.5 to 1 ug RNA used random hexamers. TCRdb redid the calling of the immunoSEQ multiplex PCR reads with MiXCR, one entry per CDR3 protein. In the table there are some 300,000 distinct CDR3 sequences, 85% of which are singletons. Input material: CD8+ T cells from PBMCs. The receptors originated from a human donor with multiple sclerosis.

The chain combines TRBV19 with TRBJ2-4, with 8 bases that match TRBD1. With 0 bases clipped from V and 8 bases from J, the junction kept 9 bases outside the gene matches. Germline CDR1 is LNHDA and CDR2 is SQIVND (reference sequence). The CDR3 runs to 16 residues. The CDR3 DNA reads TGTGCCAGTAGTATAGACATACAGGGGGTTGAGGACATTCAGTACTTC. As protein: CASSIDIQGVEDIQYF.

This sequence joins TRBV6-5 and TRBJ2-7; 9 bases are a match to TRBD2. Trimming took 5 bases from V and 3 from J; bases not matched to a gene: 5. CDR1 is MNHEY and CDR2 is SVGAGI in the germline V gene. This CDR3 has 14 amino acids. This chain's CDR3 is CASSMTSGIYEQYF. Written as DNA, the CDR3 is TGTGCCAGCAGTATGACTAGCGGAATCTACGAGCAGTACTTC.

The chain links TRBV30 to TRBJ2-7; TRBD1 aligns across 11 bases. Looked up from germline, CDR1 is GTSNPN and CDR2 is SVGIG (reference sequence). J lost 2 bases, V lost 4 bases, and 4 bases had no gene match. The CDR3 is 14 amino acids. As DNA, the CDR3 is TGTGCCTGGACCTCGGACAGGGGGCCCTACGAGCAGTACTTC. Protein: CAWTSDRGPYEQYF.

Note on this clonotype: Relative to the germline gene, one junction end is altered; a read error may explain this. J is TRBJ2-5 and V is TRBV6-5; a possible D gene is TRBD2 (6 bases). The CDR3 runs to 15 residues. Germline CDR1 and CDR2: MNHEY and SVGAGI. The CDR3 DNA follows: TGTGCCAGCAGTTATGATGTGGGACTTAGAGAGCCCCAGTACTTC. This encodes CASSYDVGLREPQYF.

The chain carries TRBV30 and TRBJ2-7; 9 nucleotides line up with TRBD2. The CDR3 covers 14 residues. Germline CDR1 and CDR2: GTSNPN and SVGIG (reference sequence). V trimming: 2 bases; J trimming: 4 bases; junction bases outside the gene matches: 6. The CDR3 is CAWSLAGVWYEQYF. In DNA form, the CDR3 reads TGTGCCTGGAGTTTAGCGGGAGTTTGGTACGAGCAGTACTTC.

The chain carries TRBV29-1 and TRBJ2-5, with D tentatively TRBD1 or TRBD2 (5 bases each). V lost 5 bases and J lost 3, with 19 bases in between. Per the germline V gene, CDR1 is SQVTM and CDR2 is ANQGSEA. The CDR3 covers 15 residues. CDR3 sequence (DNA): TGCAGCGTTCGTGGGGCACAGCGGAGAGAAGAGACCCAGTACTTC. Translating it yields CSVRGAQRREETQYF.

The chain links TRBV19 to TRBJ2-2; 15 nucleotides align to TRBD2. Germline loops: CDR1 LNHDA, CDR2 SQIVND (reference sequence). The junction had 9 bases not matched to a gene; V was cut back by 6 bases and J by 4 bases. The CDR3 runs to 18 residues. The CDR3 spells CASSLGLAGGPSTGELFF. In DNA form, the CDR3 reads TGTGCCAGTAGCCTTGGACTAGCGGGAGGGCCAAGCACCGGGGAGCTGTTTTTT.

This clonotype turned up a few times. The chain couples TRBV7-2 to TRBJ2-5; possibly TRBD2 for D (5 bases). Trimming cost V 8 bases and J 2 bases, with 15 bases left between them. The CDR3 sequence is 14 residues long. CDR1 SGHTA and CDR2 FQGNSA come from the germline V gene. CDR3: CASRVPAEQETQYF. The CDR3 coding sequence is TGTGCCAGCCGAGTCCCAGCGGAGCAAGAGACCCAGTACTTC.

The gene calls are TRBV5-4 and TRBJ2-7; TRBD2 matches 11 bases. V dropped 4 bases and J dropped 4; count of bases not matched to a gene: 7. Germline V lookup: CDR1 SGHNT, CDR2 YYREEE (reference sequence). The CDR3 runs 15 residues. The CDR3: CASSVGLAVSYEQYF. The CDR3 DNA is TGTGCCAGCAGCGTGGGACTAGCGGTTAGTTACGAGCAGTACTTC.

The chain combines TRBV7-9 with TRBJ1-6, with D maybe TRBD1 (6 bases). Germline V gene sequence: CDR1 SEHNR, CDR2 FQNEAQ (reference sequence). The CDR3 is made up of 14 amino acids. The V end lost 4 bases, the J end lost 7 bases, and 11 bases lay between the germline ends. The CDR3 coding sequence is TGTGCCAGCAGCTCATCGCAGGGGAATTCACCCCTCCACTTT. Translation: CASSSSQGNSPLHF.